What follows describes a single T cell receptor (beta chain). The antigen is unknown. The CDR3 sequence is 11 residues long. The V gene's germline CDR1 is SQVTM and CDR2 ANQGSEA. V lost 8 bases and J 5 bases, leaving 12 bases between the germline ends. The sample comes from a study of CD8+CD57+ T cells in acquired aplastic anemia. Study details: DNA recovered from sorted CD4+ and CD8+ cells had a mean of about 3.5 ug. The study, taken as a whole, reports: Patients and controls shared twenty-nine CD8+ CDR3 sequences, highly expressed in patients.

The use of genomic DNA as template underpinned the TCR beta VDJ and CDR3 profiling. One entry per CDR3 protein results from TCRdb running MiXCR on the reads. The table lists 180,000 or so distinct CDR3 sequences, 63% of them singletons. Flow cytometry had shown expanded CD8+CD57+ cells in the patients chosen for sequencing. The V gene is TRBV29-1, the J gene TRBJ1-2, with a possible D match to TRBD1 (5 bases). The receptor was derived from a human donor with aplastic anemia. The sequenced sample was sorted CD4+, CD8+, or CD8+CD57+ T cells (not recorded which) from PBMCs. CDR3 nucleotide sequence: TGCAGCAGCCTGACAGATTATGGCTACACCTTC. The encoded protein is CSSLTDYGYTF.